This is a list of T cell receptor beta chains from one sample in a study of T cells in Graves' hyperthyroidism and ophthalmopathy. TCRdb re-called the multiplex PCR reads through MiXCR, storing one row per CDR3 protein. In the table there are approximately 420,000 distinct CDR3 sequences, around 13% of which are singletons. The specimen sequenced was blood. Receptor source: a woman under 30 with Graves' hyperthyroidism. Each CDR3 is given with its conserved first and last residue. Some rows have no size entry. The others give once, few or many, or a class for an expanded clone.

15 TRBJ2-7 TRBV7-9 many CASSLAGQGSHEQYF
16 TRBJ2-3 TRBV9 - CASSSTSGRGTDTQYF
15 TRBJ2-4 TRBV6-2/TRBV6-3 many CASSWTVIAKNIQYF
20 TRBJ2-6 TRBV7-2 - CASSLYGTGTGGTGANVLTF
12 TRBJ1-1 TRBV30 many CAWSTPDRAAFF
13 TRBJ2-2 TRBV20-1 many CSASGRVPGELFF
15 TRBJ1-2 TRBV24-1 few CATSAPGQGGYGYTF
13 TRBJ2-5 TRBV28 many CASRKTEEETQYF
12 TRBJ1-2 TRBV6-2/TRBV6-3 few CASSYLYYGYTF
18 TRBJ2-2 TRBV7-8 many CASSLKIWAPSDGGELFF
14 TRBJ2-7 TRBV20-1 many CSAPRLAGGYEQYF
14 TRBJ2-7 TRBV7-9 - CASSERTNLNEQYF
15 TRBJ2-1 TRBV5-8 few CASSPSGSLFNEQFF
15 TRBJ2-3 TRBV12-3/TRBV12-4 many CASSGTGSGTDTQYF
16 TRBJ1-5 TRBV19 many CASSTPGQLSNQPQHF
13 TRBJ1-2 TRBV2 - CASNEQKIYSYTF
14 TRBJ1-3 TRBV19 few CASNGGGSGNTIYF
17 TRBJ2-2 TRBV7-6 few CASSLVARGRASGELFF
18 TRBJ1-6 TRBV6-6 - CASSYSSDPSSYNSPLHF
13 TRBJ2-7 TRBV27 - CASSLYLNYDQYF
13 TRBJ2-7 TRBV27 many CASSFFGGYEQYF
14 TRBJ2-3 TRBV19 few CASSLDRESDTQYF
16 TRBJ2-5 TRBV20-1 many CSSSPGAGAHQETQYF
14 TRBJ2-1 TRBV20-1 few CSASLASGRREQFF
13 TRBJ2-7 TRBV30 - CAWSIVGGVEQYF
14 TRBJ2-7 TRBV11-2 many CASSLTGGRDEQYF
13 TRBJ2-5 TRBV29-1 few CSVDVGLQETQYF
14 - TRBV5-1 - CASSVGQGQETQFF
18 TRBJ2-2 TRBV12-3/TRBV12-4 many CASSFWARGSTNTGELFF
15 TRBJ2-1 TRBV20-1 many CSAQDGMSSYNEQFF
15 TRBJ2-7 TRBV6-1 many CASSYGASGRDEQYF
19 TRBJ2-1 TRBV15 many CATSSPPDRGTRFYNEQFF
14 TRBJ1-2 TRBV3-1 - CASSQGGGPYGYTF
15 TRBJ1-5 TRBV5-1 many CASREDANLNQPQHF
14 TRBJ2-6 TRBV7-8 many CASSWTAGANVLTF
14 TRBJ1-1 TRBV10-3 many CATNGQGLNTEAFF
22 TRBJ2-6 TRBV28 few CASSDLIGQGEGSDSGANVLTF
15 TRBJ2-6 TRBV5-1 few CASRPGFSGANVLTF
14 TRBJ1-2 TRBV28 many CASSLAHRAYGYTF
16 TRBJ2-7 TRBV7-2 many CASSAGGREWGYEQYF
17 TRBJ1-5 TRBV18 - CASSSNFPGPASQPQHF
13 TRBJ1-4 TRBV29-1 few CSVGRDSERKLFF
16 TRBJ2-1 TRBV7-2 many CASSLASGTTDNEQFF
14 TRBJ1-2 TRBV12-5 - CASGSSGGGYDYTF
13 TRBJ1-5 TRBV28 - CASSLLGPQPQHF
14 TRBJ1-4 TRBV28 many CASSLITTNEKLFF
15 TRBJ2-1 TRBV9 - CASSVATGAYNEQFF
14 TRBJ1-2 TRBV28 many CASSFQGVGYGYTF
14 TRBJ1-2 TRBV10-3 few CAAGTGSLNYGYTF
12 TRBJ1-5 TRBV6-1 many CASSLSDQPQHF
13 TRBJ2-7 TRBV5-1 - CASSLDWAREQYF
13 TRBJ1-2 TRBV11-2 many CASSQLQNYGYTF
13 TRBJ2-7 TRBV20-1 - CSAHPDSSYEQYF
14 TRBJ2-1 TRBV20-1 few CSARGQASYNEQFF
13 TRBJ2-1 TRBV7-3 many CASSLNRNNEQFF
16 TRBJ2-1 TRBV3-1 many CASSQIVGRSYNEQFF
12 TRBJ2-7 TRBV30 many CAWSGLAHKQYF
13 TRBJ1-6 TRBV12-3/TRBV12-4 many CASSPRERSPLHF
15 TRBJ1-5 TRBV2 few CASSDRGYGNQPQHF
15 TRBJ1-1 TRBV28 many CASSLLGQTNTEAFF